This T cell receptor beta chain was profiled in a study of a mutant IDH1 vaccine in newly diagnosed glioma. At the level of the study: During weeks 1, 3, 5, 7, 11, 15, 19 and 23, patients received eight vaccinations. Beforehand, treatment had been radiotherapy, temozolomide, or both; the majority received both. Study results and limitations: Detectable vaccine-induced immune responses arose in roughly 93% of patients.

Data came from immunoSEQ multiplex PCR; TCRdb stores just in-frame clones and leaves some out. The table includes roughly 72,000 clones, around nine tenths detected once. The V end was cut by 4 bases, the J end by 2 bases, with 9 bases between. The CDR3 runs 13 residues. Germline assignment: CDR1 SGHRS and CDR2 YFSETQ. With respect to this clone: Antigen unknown.

Regarding time point: week 5, during vaccination. Doses of 300 ug of mutant IDH1 20-mer peptide were given with topical imiquimod. The rearrangement uses TRBV5-1 and TRBJ1-2, with D perhaps matching TRBD1 (5 bases). Sequenced here: PBMCs, sampled from a glioma patient whose treatment included an IDH1 peptide vaccine. This sequence originates from a woman aged 50 to 60 with glioma. CDR3 coding DNA: TGCGCCAGCAGCGTGACAGAGAACTATGGCTACACCTTC. This sequence encodes CASSVTENYGYTF. The whole variable domain, filled in from reference TRBV5-1 and TRBJ1-2, reads KAGVTQTPRYLIKTRGQQVTLSCSPISGHRSVSWYQQTPGQGLQFLFEYFSETQRNKGNFPGRFSGRQFSNSRSEMNVSTLELGDSALYLCASSVTENYGYTFGSGTRLTVV.